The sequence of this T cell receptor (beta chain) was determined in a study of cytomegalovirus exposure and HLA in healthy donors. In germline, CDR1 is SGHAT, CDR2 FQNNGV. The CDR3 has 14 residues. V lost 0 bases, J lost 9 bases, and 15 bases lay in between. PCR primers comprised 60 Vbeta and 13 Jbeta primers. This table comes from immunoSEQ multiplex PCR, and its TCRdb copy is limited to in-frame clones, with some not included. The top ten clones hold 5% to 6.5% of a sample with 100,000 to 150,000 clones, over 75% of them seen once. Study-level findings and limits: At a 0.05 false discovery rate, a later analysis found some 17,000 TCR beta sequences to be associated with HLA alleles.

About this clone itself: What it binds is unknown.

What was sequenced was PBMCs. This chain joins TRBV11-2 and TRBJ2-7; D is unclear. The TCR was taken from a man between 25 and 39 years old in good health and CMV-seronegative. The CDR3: CASSLDGAGDPQYF. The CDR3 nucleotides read TGTGCCAGCAGCTTAGATGGAGCTGGTGATCCGCAGTACTTC. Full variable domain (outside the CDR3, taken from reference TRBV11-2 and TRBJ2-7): EAGVAQSPRYKIIEKRQSVAFWCNPISGHATLYWYQQILGQGPKLLIQFQNNGVVDDSQLPKDRFSAERLKGVDSTLKIQPAKLEDSAVYLCASSLDGAGDPQYFGPGTRLTVT.